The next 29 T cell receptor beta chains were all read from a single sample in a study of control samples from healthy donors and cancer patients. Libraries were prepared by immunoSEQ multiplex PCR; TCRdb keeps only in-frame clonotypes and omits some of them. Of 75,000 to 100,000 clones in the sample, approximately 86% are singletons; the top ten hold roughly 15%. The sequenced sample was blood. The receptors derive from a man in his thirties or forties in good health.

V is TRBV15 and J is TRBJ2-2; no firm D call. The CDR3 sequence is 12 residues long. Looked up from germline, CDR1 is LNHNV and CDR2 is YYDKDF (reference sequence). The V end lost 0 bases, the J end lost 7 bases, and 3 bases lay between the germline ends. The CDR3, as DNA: TGTGCCACCAGCAGAGATGTCGGGGAGCTGTTTTTT. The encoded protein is CATSRDVGELFF.

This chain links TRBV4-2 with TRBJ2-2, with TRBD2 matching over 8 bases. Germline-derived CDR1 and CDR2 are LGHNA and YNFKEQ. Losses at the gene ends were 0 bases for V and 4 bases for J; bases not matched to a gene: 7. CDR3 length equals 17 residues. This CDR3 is CASSQDSSGRITGELFF. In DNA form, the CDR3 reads TGTGCCAGCAGCCAAGATAGCAGCGGGAGAATCACCGGGGAGCTGTTTTTT.

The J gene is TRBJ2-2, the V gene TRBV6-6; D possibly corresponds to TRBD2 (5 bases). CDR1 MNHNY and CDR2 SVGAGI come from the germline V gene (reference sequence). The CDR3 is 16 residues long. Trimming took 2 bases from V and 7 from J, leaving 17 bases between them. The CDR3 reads CASSYGGRGQIGELFF. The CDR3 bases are TGTGCCAGCAGTTACGGAGGTAGAGGCCAGATCGGGGAGCTGTTTTTT.

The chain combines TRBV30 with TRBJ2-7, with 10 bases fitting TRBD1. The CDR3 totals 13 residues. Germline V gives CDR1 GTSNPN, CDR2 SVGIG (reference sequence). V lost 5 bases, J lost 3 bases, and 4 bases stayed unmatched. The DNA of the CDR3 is TGTGCCTGGGCGGGACAGGGGTACTACGAGCAGTACTTC. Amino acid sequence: CAWAGQGYYEQYF.

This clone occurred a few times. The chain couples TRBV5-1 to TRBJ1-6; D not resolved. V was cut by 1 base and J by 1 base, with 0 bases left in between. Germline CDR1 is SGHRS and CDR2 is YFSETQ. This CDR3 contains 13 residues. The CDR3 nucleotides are TGCGCCAGCAGCTTGTCCTATAATTCACCCCTCCACTTT. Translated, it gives CASSLSYNSPLHF.

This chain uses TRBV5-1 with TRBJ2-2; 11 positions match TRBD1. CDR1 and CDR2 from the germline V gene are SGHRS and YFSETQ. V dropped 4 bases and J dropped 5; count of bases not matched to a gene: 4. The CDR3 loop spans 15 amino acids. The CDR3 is CASSPGQGVTGELFF. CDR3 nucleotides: TGCGCCAGCAGCCCGGGACAGGGGGTAACCGGGGAGCTGTTTTTT. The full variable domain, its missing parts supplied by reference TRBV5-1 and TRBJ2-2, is KAGVTQTPRYLIKTRGQQVTLSCSPISGHRSVSWYQQTPGQGLQFLFEYFSETQRNKGNFPGRFSGRQFSNSRSEMNVSTLELGDSALYLCASSPGQGVTGELFFGEGSRLTVL.

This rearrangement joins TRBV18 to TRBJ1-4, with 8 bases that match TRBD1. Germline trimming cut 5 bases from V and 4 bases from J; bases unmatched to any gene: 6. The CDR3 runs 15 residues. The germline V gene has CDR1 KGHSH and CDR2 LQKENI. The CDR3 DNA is TGTGCCAGCTCAAGGACAGGGACAGATAATGAAAAACTGTTTTTT. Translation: CASSRTGTDNEKLFF.

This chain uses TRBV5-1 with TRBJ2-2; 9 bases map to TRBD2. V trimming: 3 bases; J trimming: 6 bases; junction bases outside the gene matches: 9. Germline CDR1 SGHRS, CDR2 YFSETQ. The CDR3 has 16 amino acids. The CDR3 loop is CASSYRGGRAAGELFF. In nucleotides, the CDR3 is TGCGCCAGCAGCTACCGTGGCGGGAGGGCGGCCGGGGAGCTGTTTTTT.

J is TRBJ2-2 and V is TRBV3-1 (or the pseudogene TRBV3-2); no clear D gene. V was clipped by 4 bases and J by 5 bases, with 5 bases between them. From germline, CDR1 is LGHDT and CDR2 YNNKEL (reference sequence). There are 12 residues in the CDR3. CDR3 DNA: TGTGCCAGCAGCCTCCGGACCGGGGAGCTGTTTTTT. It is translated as CASSLRTGELFF.

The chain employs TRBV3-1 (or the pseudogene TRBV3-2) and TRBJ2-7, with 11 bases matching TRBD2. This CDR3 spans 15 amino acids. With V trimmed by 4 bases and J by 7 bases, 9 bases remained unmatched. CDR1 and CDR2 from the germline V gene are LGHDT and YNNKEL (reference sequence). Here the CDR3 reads CASSPTNLAGGEQYF. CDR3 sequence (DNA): TGTGCCAGCAGCCCTACGAATCTAGCGGGAGGTGAGCAGTACTTC.

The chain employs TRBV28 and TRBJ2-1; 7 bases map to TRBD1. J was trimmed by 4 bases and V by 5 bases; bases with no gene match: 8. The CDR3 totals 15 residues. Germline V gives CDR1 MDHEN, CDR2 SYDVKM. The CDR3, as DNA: TGTGCCAGCAGTGCTGGGACAGAGAGATACAATGAGCAGTTCTTC. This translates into CASSAGTERYNEQFF.

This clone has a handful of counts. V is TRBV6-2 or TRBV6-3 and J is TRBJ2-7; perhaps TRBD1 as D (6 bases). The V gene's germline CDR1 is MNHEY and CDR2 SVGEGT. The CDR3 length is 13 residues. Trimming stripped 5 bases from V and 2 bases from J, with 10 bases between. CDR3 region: CASSAGQTYEQYF. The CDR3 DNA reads TGTGCCAGCAGTGCTGGACAGACCTACGAGCAGTACTTC.

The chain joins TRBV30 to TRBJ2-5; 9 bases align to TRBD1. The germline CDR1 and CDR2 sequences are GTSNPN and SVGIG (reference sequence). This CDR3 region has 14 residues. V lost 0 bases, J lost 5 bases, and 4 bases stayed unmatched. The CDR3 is CAWSVRQGGETQYF. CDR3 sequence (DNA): TGTGCCTGGAGTGTCCGACAGGGGGGGGAGACCCAGTACTTC.

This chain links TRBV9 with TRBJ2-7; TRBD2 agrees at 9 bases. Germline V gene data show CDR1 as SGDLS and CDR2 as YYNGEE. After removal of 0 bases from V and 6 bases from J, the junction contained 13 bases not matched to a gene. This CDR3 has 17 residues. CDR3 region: CASSVEGRGLAWGEQYF. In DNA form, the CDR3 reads TGTGCCAGCAGCGTAGAGGGGCGAGGACTAGCGTGGGGCGAGCAGTACTTC.

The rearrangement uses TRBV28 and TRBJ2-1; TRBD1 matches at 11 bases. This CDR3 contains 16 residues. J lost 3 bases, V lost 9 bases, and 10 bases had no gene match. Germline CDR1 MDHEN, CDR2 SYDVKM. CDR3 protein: CASTSPGQGDYNEQFF. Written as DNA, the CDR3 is TGTGCCAGTACATCACCGGGACAGGGGGACTACAATGAGCAGTTCTTC.

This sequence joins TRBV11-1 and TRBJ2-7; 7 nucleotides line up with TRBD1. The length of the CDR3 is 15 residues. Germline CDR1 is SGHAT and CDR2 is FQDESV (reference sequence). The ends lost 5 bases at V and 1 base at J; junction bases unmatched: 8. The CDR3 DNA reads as TGTGCCAGCAGCCCCTGGACAGGCGCGTCCTACGAGCAGTACTTC. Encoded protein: CASSPWTGASYEQYF.

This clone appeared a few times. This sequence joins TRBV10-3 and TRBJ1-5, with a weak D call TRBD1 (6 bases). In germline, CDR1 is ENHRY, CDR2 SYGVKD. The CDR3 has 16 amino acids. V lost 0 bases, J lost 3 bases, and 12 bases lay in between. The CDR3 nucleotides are TGTGCCATCAGTGAGTCGTGGTACAGGGACAATCAGCCCCAGCATTTT. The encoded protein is CAISESWYRDNQPQHF.

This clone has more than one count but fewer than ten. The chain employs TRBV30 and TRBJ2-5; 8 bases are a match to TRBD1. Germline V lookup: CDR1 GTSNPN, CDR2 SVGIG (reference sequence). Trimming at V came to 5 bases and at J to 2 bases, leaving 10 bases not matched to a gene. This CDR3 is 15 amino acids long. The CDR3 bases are TGTGCCTGGTCGTACGGGACAGGCCTACAAGAGACCCAGTACTTC. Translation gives CAWSYGTGLQETQYF.

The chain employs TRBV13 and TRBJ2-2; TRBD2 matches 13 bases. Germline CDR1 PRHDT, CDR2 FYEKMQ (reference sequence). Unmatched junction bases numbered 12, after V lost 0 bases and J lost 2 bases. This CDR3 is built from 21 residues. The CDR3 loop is CASSLGPPGLAGYTNTGELFF. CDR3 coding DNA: TGTGCCAGCAGCTTAGGACCCCCGGGACTAGCGGGATATACTAACACCGGGGAGCTGTTTTTT.

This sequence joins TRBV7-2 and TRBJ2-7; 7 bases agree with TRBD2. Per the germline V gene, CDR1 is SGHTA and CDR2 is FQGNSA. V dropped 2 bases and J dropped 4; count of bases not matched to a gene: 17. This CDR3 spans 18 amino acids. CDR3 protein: CASSLKVGGSTFRYEQYF. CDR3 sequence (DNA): TGTGCCAGCAGCTTAAAGGTCGGCGGGAGTACTTTCCGGTACGAGCAGTACTTC.

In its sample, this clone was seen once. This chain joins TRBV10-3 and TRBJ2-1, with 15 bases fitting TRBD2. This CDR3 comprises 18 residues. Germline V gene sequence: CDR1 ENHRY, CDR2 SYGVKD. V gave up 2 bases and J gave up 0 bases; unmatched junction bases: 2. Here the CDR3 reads CAISEGTSGGSSYNEQFF. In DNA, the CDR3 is TGTGCCATCAGTGAGGGGACTAGCGGGGGGAGCTCCTACAATGAGCAGTTCTTC.

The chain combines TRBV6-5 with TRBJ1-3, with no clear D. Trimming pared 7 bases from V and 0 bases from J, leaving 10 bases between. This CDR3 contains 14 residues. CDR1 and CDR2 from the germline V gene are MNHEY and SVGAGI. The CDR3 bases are TGTGCCAGCACCGAATGGTTCTCTGGAAACACCATATATTTT. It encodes CASTEWFSGNTIYF.

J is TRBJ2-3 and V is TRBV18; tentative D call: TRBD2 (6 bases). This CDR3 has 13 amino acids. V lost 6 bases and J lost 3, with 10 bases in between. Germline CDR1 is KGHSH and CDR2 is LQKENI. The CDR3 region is CASSLSGTDTQYF. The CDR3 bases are TGTGCCAGCTCGCTTAGCGGAACAGATACGCAGTATTTT.

CDR3 sequence (DNA): TGTGCCAGCAGCCAAGAGGCCGGGAGGCAGGAGCAGTACTTC. It specifies CASSQEAGRQEQYF. The chain uses TRBV3-1 (or the pseudogene TRBV3-2) and TRBJ2-7; 7 bases are shared with TRBD2. CDR3 size: 14 residues. V gave up 0 bases and J gave up 7 bases; unmatched junction bases: 6. Germline-derived CDR1 and CDR2 are LGHDT and YNNKEL (reference sequence).

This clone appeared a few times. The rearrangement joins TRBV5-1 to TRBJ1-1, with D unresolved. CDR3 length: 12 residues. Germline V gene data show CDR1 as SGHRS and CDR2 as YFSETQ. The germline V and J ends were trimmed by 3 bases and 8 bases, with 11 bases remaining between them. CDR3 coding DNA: TGCGCCAGCAGCTCCGACTTGGGCGAAGCTTTCTTT. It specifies CASSSDLGEAFF.

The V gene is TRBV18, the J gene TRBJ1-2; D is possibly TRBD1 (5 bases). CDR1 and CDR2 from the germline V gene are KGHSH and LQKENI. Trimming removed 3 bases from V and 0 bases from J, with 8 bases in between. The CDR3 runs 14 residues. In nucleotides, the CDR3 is TGTGCCAGCTCACCGGAGGGGACTAACTATGGCTACACCTTC. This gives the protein CASSPEGTNYGYTF.

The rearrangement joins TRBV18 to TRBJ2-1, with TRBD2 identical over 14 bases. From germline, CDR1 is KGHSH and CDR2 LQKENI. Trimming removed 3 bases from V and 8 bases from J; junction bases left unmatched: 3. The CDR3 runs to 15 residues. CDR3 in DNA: TGTGCCAGCTCACCGACTAGCGGGAGGGCCCATGAGCAGTTCTTC. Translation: CASSPTSGRAHEQFF. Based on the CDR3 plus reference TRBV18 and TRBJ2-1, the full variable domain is NAGVMQNPRHLVRRRGQEARLRCSPMKGHSHVYWYRQLPEEGLKFMVYLQKENIIDESGMPKERFSAEFPKEGPSILRIQQVVRGDSAAYFCASSPTSGRAHEQFFGPGTRLTVL.

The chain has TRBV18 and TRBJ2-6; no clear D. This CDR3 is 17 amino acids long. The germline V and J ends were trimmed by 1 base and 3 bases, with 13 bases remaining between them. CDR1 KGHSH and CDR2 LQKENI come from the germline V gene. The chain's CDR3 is CASSPLASSNGANVLTF. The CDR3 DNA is TGTGCCAGCTCACCACTGGCCTCCTCGAATGGGGCCAACGTCCTGACTTTC.

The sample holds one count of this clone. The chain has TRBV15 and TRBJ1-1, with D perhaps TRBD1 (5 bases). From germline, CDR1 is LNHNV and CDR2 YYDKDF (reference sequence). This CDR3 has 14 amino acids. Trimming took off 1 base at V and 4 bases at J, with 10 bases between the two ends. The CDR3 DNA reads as TGTGCCACCAGCAGAGGGGGGGGGAGCACTGAAGCTTTCTTT. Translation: CATSRGGGSTEAFF. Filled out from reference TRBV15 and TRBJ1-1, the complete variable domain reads DAMVIQNPRYQVTQFGKPVTLSCSQTLNHNVMYWYQQKSSQAPKLLFHYYDKDFNNEADTPDNFQSRRPNTSFCFLDIRSPGLGDTAMYLCATSRGGGSTEAFFGQGTRLTVV.